The 13 T cell receptor beta chains below were found in one sample sequenced in a study of neurological immune-mediated disorders. TCRdb re-analysed the 5' RACE reads in MiXCR, keeping a single row per CDR3 protein. This table holds more than 70,000 distinct CDR3 sequences, about a tenth found once. Sequencing was performed on PBMCs. These receptors all come from a man aged 40-50 years in good health.

This clonotype was picked up many times. The V and J genes are TRBV7-9 and TRBJ2-7; possibly TRBD1 for D (6 bases). The CDR3 extends over 15 amino acids. CDR1 is SEHNR, CDR2 FQNEAQ, per germline (reference sequence). V dropped 5 bases and J dropped 3 bases, with 17 bases sitting between them. The CDR3 region has the DNA TGTGCCAGCAGCACCCTAGACAGGTACCACTACGAGCAGTACTTC. The encoded protein is CASSTLDRYHYEQYF.

Sample share makes this clonotype medium-sized. The chain couples TRBV5-1 to TRBJ2-3; D is uncertain. Trimming cost V 3 bases and J 2 bases, with 1 base left between them. This CDR3 spans 11 amino acids. Germline V gene sequence: CDR1 SGHRS, CDR2 YFSETQ. CDR3 bases: TGCGCCAGCAGCTCCACAGATACGCAGTATTTT. The encoded protein is CASSSTDTQYF.

This clonotype was found many times. V is TRBV7-3 and J is TRBJ2-3, with 9 bases aligning to TRBD2. The CDR3 loop spans 14 amino acids. V lost 4 bases and J lost 6; bases outside the gene matches: 5. Germline V gene sequence: CDR1 SGHTA, CDR2 FQGTGA. The CDR3 DNA is TGTGCCAGCAGCTCGGGACTAGCTAGGGATACGCAGTATTTT. Translated, it gives CASSSGLARDTQYF.

The rearrangement links TRBV19 to TRBJ2-7, with TRBD2 matching over 9 bases. The CDR3 is 14 amino acids. Germline CDR1 and CDR2: LNHDA and SQIVND (reference sequence). The V gene end was trimmed by 9 bases and the J gene end by 6 bases; junction bases not matched to a gene: 12. CDR3: CASRRDSGRSEQYF. DNA of the CDR3: TGTGCCAGCCGCCGGGACAGCGGGAGGAGCGAGCAGTACTTC.

This clonotype was counted ten times or more. V and J are TRBV5-1 and TRBJ2-7; D is possibly TRBD1 (6 bases). Germline-derived CDR1 and CDR2 are SGHRS and YFSETQ. This CDR3 has 14 amino acids. V dropped 4 bases and J dropped 5 bases, with 16 bases sitting between them. The CDR3 loop is CASSKKDSRNEQYF. CDR3 DNA sequence: TGCGCCAGCAGCAAAAAGGACAGTCGCAACGAGCAGTACTTC.

The chain combines TRBV20-1 with TRBJ1-5; TRBD1 agrees at 8 bases. CDR1 is DFQATT, CDR2 SNEGSKA, per germline (reference sequence). CDR3 length equals 16 residues. Unmatched junction bases numbered 14, after V lost 4 bases and J lost 6 bases. The CDR3 DNA sequence: TGCAGTGCTATTGGACAGGGCGGGAGTATTCGTCAGCCCCAGCATTTT. Translation gives CSAIGQGGSIRQPQHF.

This clonotype was seen more than once but under ten times. The genes are TRBV29-1 and TRBJ2-7, with D possibly being TRBD1 or TRBD2 (6 bases each). There are 12 residues in the CDR3. Trimming removed 0 bases from V and 6 bases from J, with 9 bases in between. Germline V gives CDR1 SQVTM, CDR2 ANQGSEA. The CDR3 reads CSVEEGGSEQYF. CDR3 in DNA: TGCAGCGTTGAAGAAGGGGGGTCCGAGCAGTACTTC.

This clonotype has ten or more counts. This chain links TRBV18 with TRBJ1-1; D is unresolved. This CDR3 is 13 amino acids long. CDR1 KGHSH and CDR2 LQKENI come from the germline V gene. The ends were cut back, 0 bases at V and 0 bases at J, with 2 bases in the middle. CDR3 in amino acids: CASSPPMNTEAFF. The CDR3 DNA is TGTGCCAGCTCACCACCGATGAACACTGAAGCTTTCTTT.

The V call is TRBV19, the J call TRBJ2-2, with 9 positions matching TRBD1. This CDR3 is built from 14 residues. After removal of 9 bases from V and 6 bases from J, the junction contained 8 bases not matched to a gene. CDR1 is LNHDA and CDR2 is SQIVND in the germline V gene (reference sequence). The DNA of the CDR3 is TGTGCCAGCCGGGGGACAGGGTTTGCCGGGGAGCTGTTTTTT. It yields the protein CASRGTGFAGELFF.

This clonotype was seen ten or more times. This chain connects TRBV7-3 to TRBJ1-3, with D hard to call. V was trimmed by 0 bases and J by 4 bases, leaving 1 base between them. Looked up from germline, CDR1 is SGHTA and CDR2 is FQGTGA. The CDR3 runs to 12 residues. The CDR3 region has the DNA TGTGCCAGCAGCTTAACCGGAAACACCATATATTTT. Translation: CASSLTGNTIYF. Complete variable domain (other parts from reference TRBV7-3 and TRBJ1-3): GAGVSQTPSNKVTEKGKYVELRCDPISGHTALYWYRQSLGQGPEFLIYFQGTGAADDSGLPNDRFFAVRPEGSVSTLKIQRTERGDSAVYLCASSLTGNTIYFGEGSWLTVV.

This clonotype was detected ten times or more. The chain links TRBV3-1 to TRBJ2-3; D is perhaps TRBD2 (5 bases). V was shortened by 0 bases and J by 4 bases, with 20 bases between the two germline ends. The length of the CDR3 is 18 residues. Germline CDR1 and CDR2: LGHDT and YNNKEL (reference sequence). The CDR3: CASSQDLDGGFSADTQYF. The CDR3 nucleotides are TGTGCCAGCAGCCAAGATCTTGACGGCGGGTTTTCGGCAGATACGCAGTATTTT.

The sample holds many counts of this clonotype. This rearrangement joins TRBV3-1 to TRBJ2-5, with a possible D match to TRBD2 (5 bases). The CDR3 totals 16 residues. V lost 0 bases, J lost 0 bases, and 11 bases lay in between. CDR1 is LGHDT, CDR2 YNNKEL, per germline (reference sequence). The CDR3 DNA reads TGTGCCAGCAGCCAAGACGGACTTGAAAACCAAGAGACCCAGTACTTC. Amino acid sequence: CASSQDGLENQETQYF.

This clonotype was found many times. The rearrangement links TRBV29-1 to TRBJ2-1, with D hard to call. CDR1 is SQVTM, CDR2 ANQGSEA, per germline. Trimming cost V 1 base and J 0 bases, with 13 bases left between them. The CDR3 loop spans 16 amino acids. The CDR3 is CSVEGTARSSYNEQFF. The CDR3 DNA reads as TGCAGCGTTGAAGGTACCGCCCGGAGCTCCTACAATGAGCAGTTCTTC.